The T cell receptor beta chain described here comes from a study of T cells after yellow fever vaccination (dated by TCRdb to the late 2010s). With regard to the full study: The SMART-Seq v4 Ultra Low Input RNA kit was used to prepare libraries from fractions with low cell numbers. Two healthy male donors, one aged 18 to 30 and one aged 30 to 40 years, were included in the cohort. To track T-cell clones before and after primary and booster YFV17D yellow fever vaccination, bulk TCR alpha and beta repertoires were sequenced longitudinally. Blood was collected at multiple timepoints before and after primary and secondary immunization, and bulk PBMC replicates and cell subsets were isolated.

Sequencing took place on an Illumina NovaSeq 6000. Synthesis of TCR cDNA relied on 5'RACE template switching, a step that introduced a universal primer site along with unique molecular identifiers. cDNA synthesis was primed from both the TCR alpha and TCR beta constant segments. Library amplification used two PCR steps, and the second PCR step added sample barcodes and sequencing adapters. Sequencing of the libraries was done on either Illumina HiSeq 2500 (2x100 bp) or NovaSeq (2x150 bp). The authors' pipeline ran thus. Demultiplexing of reads and collapsing into UMI consensus sequences were performed with MIGEC, and V(D)J alignment was carried out with MiXCR. Clonotypes responding to the vaccine were identified with edgeR on replicate PBMC samples, with the criteria of FDR below 0.01 and a log2 fold change above 5 up to day 15. Each bulk clonotype received a CD4 or CD8 identity based on whether the sequenced CD4 or CD8 repertoire contained that clonotype at higher abundance. TCRdb trimmed public reads at Q25 via fastp, called clones via MiXCR and kept in-frame beta chains. Every distinct CDR3 protein forms one entry, paired with its most common genes and DNA. The V and J calls were not made by the authors but by TCRdb's processing. In this sample the table shows around 310,000 distinct CDR3 sequences, 3.5% to 5% of which occur a single time. The top ten hold roughly a fifth of the sample.

In this sample, this clonotype turned up a few times. Its recognized antigen is unknown. Per-nucleotide qualities are absent, and no much larger clonotype sits a single base away. Per the publication, the treatment or condition label means: live attenuated yellow fever vaccine strain. At each blood-draw timepoint, two biological replicates of bulk PBMCs were obtained. PBMCs were isolated from peripheral blood using a standard Ficoll-Paque protocol. RNA was extracted with TriZol from bulk PBMCs, CD4 and CD8 fractions, and dextramer-positive and dextramer-negative fractions. On the study overall, not on this receptor specifically: Compared with the primary T-cell response, the secondary T-cell response was weaker but faster, peaking on day 5 rather than day 15. A small share of clonotypes was detected in both CD4 and CD8 compartments, with the overlap likely arising from convergent recombination. Because the study included only a couple of donors, the extent to which the findings can be generalized is limited. Most clones expanded after primary vaccination were re-detected after the booster (about 96% of CD4 and 88% of CD8), suggesting broad memory maintenance. FACS-sorted repertoires could contain abundant contaminating clonotypes from the bulk population, so computational filtering was required.

This TCR derives from a man in his late teens or twenties who received the YFV17D yellow fever vaccine. The material sequenced was PBMCs, taken 15 days after the yellow fever booster vaccination.

The DNA reads as follows: TGTGCCAGCAGTTTGTACAGCACCGGGACAGGTTACACTGAAGCTTTCTTT. Its coded protein is CASSLYSTGTGYTEAFF. Rearrangement joined TRBV6-1 to TRBJ1-1, with 8 central nucleotides matching TRBD1. CDR1 is given as MNHNS and CDR2 as SASEGT, both from the germline V gene. Ends trimmed: V by 5 bases, J by 3 bases; bases unmatched to a gene: 14. Taken from cysteine to phenylalanine, the CDR3 has 17 residues. The CDR3 DNA has 51 bases and is translated from base 1.